Below, 27 T cell receptor beta chains from the same sample are listed, as sequenced in a study of T cell responses to AZD1222 COVID-19 vaccine. Data came from immunoSEQ multiplex PCR; TCRdb stores just in-frame clones and leaves some out. The repertoire holds 95,000 to 100,000 clones, with about nine tenths as singletons. The starting material was peripheral blood, obtained 28 days after the second AZD1222 dose. The receptors come from an adult who received the AZD1222 COVID-19 vaccine.

This clone was seen a handful of times. The rearrangement links TRBV10-2 to TRBJ2-7, with a possible D match to TRBD1 (5 bases). The V gene lost 10 bases and the J gene lost 3 bases, with 13 bases spanning the gap. CDR3 length: 12 residues. Looked up from germline, CDR1 is WSHSY and CDR2 is SAAADI. The CDR3 nucleotides are TGCGCCATATTGACAGAAAACTACGAGCAGTACTTC. Residues: CAILTENYEQYF.

There are a few counts of this clone. V usage is TRBV6-6 and J usage is TRBJ2-1; 9 positions agree with TRBD1. The CDR3 contains 16 residues. V lost 7 bases to trimming and J lost 3 bases; unmatched junction nucleotides: 10. CDR1 is MNHNY and CDR2 is SVGAGI in the germline V gene (reference sequence). Written as DNA, the CDR3 is TGTGCCAGCAAGCAACCCGGGACAGGGTTCTACAATGAGCAGTTCTTC. It translates to CASKQPGTGFYNEQFF.

The genes are TRBV3-1 (or the pseudogene TRBV3-2) and TRBJ2-5, with 8 bases lining up with TRBD2. The CDR3 is made up of 14 amino acids. CDR1 is LGHDT, CDR2 YNNKEL, per germline (reference sequence). J gave up 3 bases and V 1 base, and 1 base lay outside the gene matches. The CDR3 loop is CASSQVSGEETQYF. The CDR3 DNA reads TGTGCCAGCAGCCAAGTTAGCGGGGAAGAGACCCAGTACTTC.

In this sample, this clone turned up once. The chain couples TRBV7-9 to TRBJ2-7; tentatively, D is TRBD1 or TRBD2 (6 bases each). Trimming stripped 3 bases from V and 1 base from J, with 19 bases between. Germline CDR1 SEHNR, CDR2 FQNEAQ (reference sequence). This CDR3 spans 17 amino acids. CDR3 in amino acids: CASSFSVGGPVSYEQYF. CDR3 nucleotides: TGTGCCAGCAGCTTCAGTGTGGGGGGCCCTGTTTCCTACGAGCAGTACTTC. Looking up the rest from reference TRBV7-9 and TRBJ2-7 gives the full variable domain: DTGVSQNPRHKITKRGQNVTFRCDPISEHNRLYWYRQTLGQGPEFLTYFQNEAQLEKSRLLSDRFSAERPKGSFSTLEIQRTEQGDSAMYLCASSFSVGGPVSYEQYFGPGTRLTVT.

The V and J genes are TRBV7-9 and TRBJ2-7, with unresolved D. V lost 3 bases and J lost 0, with 9 bases in between. The CDR3 covers 14 residues. The germline V gene has CDR1 SEHNR and CDR2 FQNEAQ (reference sequence). The CDR3 loop is CASSFLGNSYEQYF. CDR3 bases: TGTGCCAGCAGCTTTTTAGGGAACTCCTACGAGCAGTACTTC.

The chain uses TRBV24-1 and TRBJ2-7, with D perhaps being TRBD1 or TRBD2 (7 bases each). The CDR3 totals 16 residues. Germline CDR1 is KGHDR and CDR2 is SFDVKD. Trimming left V 9 bases short and J 0 bases short, with 20 bases between. The CDR3 bases are TGTGCCACCCTTTTCCCAGGGGGAGGGAGCTCCTACGAGCAGTACTTC. Its protein is CATLFPGGGSSYEQYF.

The V gene is TRBV3-1 (or the pseudogene TRBV3-2), the J gene TRBJ1-2; D call uncertain. The CDR3 contains 14 residues. Germline V gene data show CDR1 as LGHDT and CDR2 as YNNKEL (reference sequence). V gave up 2 bases and J gave up 1 base, with 8 bases separating them. Written as DNA, the CDR3 is TGTGCCAGCAGCCAACAGTCCGATAACTATGGCTACACCTTC. Its translation: CASSQQSDNYGYTF.

The chain employs TRBV6-1 and TRBJ2-1; the D is unclear. V lost 2 bases and J lost 0, with 11 bases in between. From germline, CDR1 is MNHNS and CDR2 SASEGT. This CDR3 comprises 16 residues. The CDR3 is CASSEQVLSSYNEQFF. The CDR3 DNA reads as TGTGCCAGCAGTGAACAAGTCCTAAGCTCCTACAATGAGCAGTTCTTC.

The chain employs TRBV28 and TRBJ2-7; 11 bases map to TRBD2. In germline, CDR1 is MDHEN, CDR2 SYDVKM. This CDR3 has 15 amino acids. Trimming took 6 bases from V and 1 from J; bases not matched to a gene: 5. In DNA form, the CDR3 reads TGTGCCAGCAGACCAGGGACTAGCGGATCCTACGAGCAGTACTTC. It specifies CASRPGTSGSYEQYF.

The rearrangement links TRBV21-1 to TRBJ1-4. TRBV21-1 is given as a pseudogene. CDR3 length: 16 residues. This CDR3 is CASSTMDGPTNEKLFF. The CDR3 region has the DNA TGTGCCAGCAGCACAATGGACGGACCAACTAATGAAAAACTGTTTTTT.

The J gene is TRBJ1-1, the V gene TRBV28; D is unresolved. The CDR3 has 11 amino acids. V was cut by 3 bases and J by 2 bases, with 1 base left in between. The V gene's germline CDR1 is MDHEN and CDR2 SYDVKM. In DNA, the CDR3 is TGTGCCAGCAGTTTCAACACTGAAGCTTTCTTT. Protein: CASSFNTEAFF.

V is TRBV5-4 and J is TRBJ1-4, with no clear D. The V and J ends lost 0 bases and 8 bases respectively, with 8 bases between them. The germline gives CDR1 SGHNT, CDR2 YYREEE (reference sequence). This CDR3 contains 13 residues. The CDR3 is CASSLVPSEKLFF. CDR3 DNA: TGTGCCAGCAGCTTGGTGCCCTCCGAAAAACTGTTTTTT.

The CDR3 DNA reads as TGTGCCAGCAGCCCCACACACGGGAGTGCCTACGAGCAGTACTTC. This gives the protein CASSPTHGSAYEQYF. J is TRBJ2-7 and V is TRBV4-2; TRBD2 might be the D (6 bases). V lost 4 bases to trimming and J lost 2 bases, with 15 bases between them. Per germline, CDR1 LGHNA and CDR2 YNFKEQ. The CDR3 contains 15 residues.

The genes are TRBV7-8 and TRBJ1-1, with D unclear. The V gene lost 5 bases and the J gene lost 0 bases, with 13 bases spanning the gap. Germline V gene data show CDR1 as SGHVS and CDR2 as FQNEAQ. This CDR3 region has 15 residues. The CDR3 spells CASSLYSDLNTEAFF. CDR3 bases: TGTGCCAGCAGCCTATACAGTGACTTGAACACTGAAGCTTTCTTT.

This clone was seen a few times. CDR3 amino acids: CASSILSAASRDEQFF. The CDR3 DNA sequence: TGTGCCAGTAGTATTTTATCGGCAGCCTCTCGGGATGAGCAGTTCTTC. The chain recombines TRBV19 with TRBJ2-1; no clear D gene. The CDR3 is 16 amino acids. CDR1 is LNHDA and CDR2 is SQIVND in the germline V gene (reference sequence). Deletions cut 3 bases from V and 8 bases from J, with 20 bases between. The whole variable domain, filled in from reference TRBV19 and TRBJ2-1, reads DGGITQSPKYLFRKEGQNVTLSCEQNLNHDAMYWYRQDPGQGLRLIYYSQIVNDFQKGDIAEGYSVSREKKESFPLTVTSAQKNPTAFYLCASSILSAASRDEQFFGPGTRLTVL.

The chain is built from TRBV6-5 and TRBJ2-6, with D perhaps TRBD2 (6 bases). V lost 8 bases and J lost 2, with 10 bases in between. Germline CDR1 reads MNHEY; CDR2 reads SVGAGI. The CDR3 has 14 residues. The CDR3 coding sequence is TGTGCCAGCTCTGGGGAGGCTGGGGCCAACGTCCTGACTTTC. Its translation is CASSGEAGANVLTF.

This chain connects TRBV5-5 to TRBJ1-2, with a possible D match to TRBD1 (6 bases). The CDR3 has 16 amino acids. Germline values: CDR1 SGHKS, CDR2 YYEKEE (reference sequence). The V gene lost 0 bases and the J gene lost 5 bases, with 17 bases spanning the gap. The CDR3 bases are TGTGCCAGCAGCTTGGCCTTCCTGAGGAGGGGGTATGGCTACACCTTC. Translation gives CASSLAFLRRGYGYTF.

CDR3 sequence (DNA): TGTGCCAGCAGTCCAACTAGCGGGAGTGGCAATGAGCAGTTCTTC. Translation: CASSPTSGSGNEQFF. The chain couples TRBV7-3 to TRBJ2-1; 11 bases align to TRBD2. The CDR3 runs to 15 residues. Germline values: CDR1 SGHTA, CDR2 FQGTGA. V dropped 6 bases and J dropped 6; count of bases not matched to a gene: 7. Together with reference TRBV7-3 and TRBJ2-1, the CDR3 gives the full variable domain: GAGVSQTPSNKVTEKGKYVELRCDPISGHTALYWYRQSLGQGPEFLIYFQGTGAADDSGLPNDRFFAVRPEGSVSTLKIQRTERGDSAVYLCASSPTSGSGNEQFFGPGTRLTVL.

This clone came up a few times. V is TRBV29-1 and J is TRBJ1-1; D might be TRBD1 (5 bases). Germline lookup yields CDR1 SQVTM and CDR2 ANQGSEA. The CDR3 length is 14 residues. Trimming removed 4 bases from V and 2 bases from J, with 14 bases in between. DNA of the CDR3: TGCAGCGTTGCCGGAGGGGCAGCCAACACTGAAGCTTTCTTT. Translated: CSVAGGAANTEAFF.

This clone was seen once. The chain joins TRBV10-2 to TRBJ1-3; TRBD1 might be the D (5 bases). CDR1 is WSHSY, CDR2 SAAADI, per germline. This CDR3 has 16 amino acids. V lost 3 bases and J 3 bases, leaving 15 bases between the germline ends. CDR3 coding DNA: TGCGCCAGCAGTGATGACGGGGGAAGGGGTGGAAACACCATATATTTT. This gives the protein CASSDDGGRGGNTIYF.

This clone was found once. V gene TRBV12-1 combines with J gene TRBJ2-1; the DNA was not compared with TRBD1, the D call given in the table. TRBV12-1 is a pseudogene locus. The CDR3 has 16 amino acids. CDR3 amino acids: CASSPSLPDNYNEQFF. In DNA, the CDR3 is TGTGCCAGCAGTCCTTCATTACCTGACAACTACAATGAGCAGTTCTTC.

There are a few counts of this clone. This sequence joins TRBV6-5 and TRBJ2-7, with TRBD2 matching 12 bases. Germline CDR1 MNHEY, CDR2 SVGAGI. Trimming removed 10 bases from V and 9 bases from J; junction bases left unmatched: 10. The CDR3 totals 13 residues. The chain's CDR3 is CATMTSGRSVQYF. CDR3 in DNA: TGTGCCACGATGACTAGCGGGAGATCCGTGCAGTACTTC.

The V gene is TRBV19, the J gene TRBJ2-1; 10 bases agree with TRBD2. From germline, CDR1 is LNHDA and CDR2 SQIVND (reference sequence). The CDR3 runs 17 residues. The junction had 18 bases not matched to a gene; V was cut back by 3 bases and J by 13 bases. The CDR3 here is CASSIPGRGSGRADQFF. The CDR3 DNA reads TGTGCCAGTAGTATTCCCGGTAGGGGAAGCGGGAGGGCCGACCAGTTCTTC. The variable domain in full, completed from reference TRBV19 and TRBJ2-1, reads DGGITQSPKYLFRKEGQNVTLSCEQNLNHDAMYWYRQDPGQGLRLIYYSQIVNDFQKGDIAEGYSVSREKKESFPLTVTSAQKNPTAFYLCASSIPGRGSGRADQFFGPGTRLTVL.

The rearrangement joins TRBV14 to TRBJ2-2; D gene ambiguous. This CDR3 has 14 amino acids. V lost 7 bases and J 3 bases, leaving 12 bases between the germline ends. Germline CDR1 and CDR2: SGHDN and FVKESK. CDR3 residues: CASKSTLDTGELFF. The CDR3 coding sequence is TGTGCCAGCAAGTCGACGCTTGACACCGGGGAGCTGTTTTTT.

This sequence joins TRBV20-1 and TRBJ2-7; the D is unclear. Per germline, CDR1 DFQATT and CDR2 SNEGSKA (reference sequence). V was shortened by 6 bases and J by 0 bases, with 12 bases between the two germline ends. CDR3 length equals 13 residues. The CDR3 region has the DNA TGCAGTGCGAGTAGCTCATACTCCTACGAGCAGTACTTC. Protein product: CSASSSYSYEQYF.

The rearrangement uses TRBV19 and TRBJ2-3; TRBD1 matches at 7 bases. J was trimmed by 3 bases and V by 5 bases; bases with no gene match: 2. CDR3 size: 13 residues. CDR1 and CDR2 (germline): LNHDA, SQIVND (reference sequence). Here the CDR3 DNA reads TGTGCCAGTAGTCCACAGGGGACAGATACGCAGTATTTT. Translated, it gives CASSPQGTDTQYF.

The rearrangement links TRBV7-9 to TRBJ1-6; possible D gene TRBD1, 6 bases. The CDR3 sequence is 15 residues long. Trimming shortened V by 7 bases and J by 5 bases, and 15 bases separated the two germline ends. The germline V gene encodes CDR1 SEHNR and CDR2 FQNEAQ (reference sequence). CDR3 bases: TGTGCCAGCACCAGGGGAAATTTAGATAATTCACCCCTCCACTTT. Translated: CASTRGNLDNSPLHF.